This is a list of T cell receptor beta chains from one sample in a study of vaccination effects on CD4 cells after COVID-19. Their target antigens are unknown. Clones were read by immunoSEQ multiplex PCR, and TCRdb kept only the in-frame ones, dropping some. The repertoire consists of roughly 30,000 clones, with roughly 75% occurring once and the leading ten covering 6.5% to 7.5%. This specimen consisted of CD4+ T cells from PBMCs cultured without peptide, obtained after COVID-19 vaccination. All receptors derive from a human donor who had a prior SARS-CoV-2 infection. The CDR3 runs from the conserved cysteine through the conserved F or W. The D gene is left open where the match is weak. Expanded clones are given a class, and other clones once, few, many or no size at all.

d_call j_call v_call clone_size cdr3_aa cdr3_nt
TRBD2 TRBJ2-1 TRBV27 . CASSPKPGLAGGSEQFF TGTGCCAGCAGTCCAAAGCCGGGACTAGCGGGAGGAAGTGAGCAGTTCTTC
. TRBJ2-7 TRBV6-5 once CASRETYGEQYF TGTGCCAGCAGGGAGACCTACGGAGAGCAGTACTTC
. TRBJ2-1 TRBV3-1/TRBV3-2 . CASSPRALSYNEQFF TGTGCCAGCAGCCCCAGAGCCCTCTCCTACAATGAGCAGTTCTTC
. TRBJ2-3 TRBV27 . CASSFFAASTDTQYF TGTGCCAGCAGTTTTTTTGCGGCTAGCACAGATACGCAGTATTTT
. TRBJ1-2 TRBV5-1 once CASSLDYSGGGYTF TGCGCCAGCAGCTTGGATTATTCTGGGGGGGGCTACACCTTC
. TRBJ1-2 TRBV6-5 . CASRYRQRDGYTF TGTGCCAGCAGATACCGACAGAGAGATGGCTACACCTTC
. TRBJ2-7 TRBV28 few CASSWFRYEQYF TGTGCCAGCTCTTGGTTTCGATACGAGCAGTACTTC
. TRBJ2-3 TRBV20-1 . CSAYSVTQYF TGCAGTGCCTATAGTGTTACGCAGTATTTT
TRBD2 TRBJ2-1 TRBV6-6 few CASSYSSGGGNEQFF TGTGCCAGCAGTTACTCTTCGGGGGGAGGAAATGAGCAGTTCTTC
. TRBJ2-3 TRBV7-3 . CASSLKAGTDTQYF TGTGCCAGCAGCTTAAAGGCCGGGACAGATACGCAGTATTTT
. TRBJ1-5 TRBV6-6 few CASTEPDSVNQPQHF TGTGCCAGCACCGAACCCGACAGTGTCAATCAGCCCCAGCATTTT
. TRBJ2-7 TRBV20-1 . CSASSGGWDSYEQYF TGCAGTGCTAGTTCGGGCGGGTGGGACTCCTACGAGCAGTACTTC
. TRBJ1-2 TRBV12-5 . CASGSRADGYTF TGTGCTAGTGGTTCGAGGGCCGATGGCTACACCTTC
TRBD2 TRBJ2-7 TRBV4-1 . CASSQGGGWHEQYF TGCGCCAGCAGCCAAGGCGGGGGATGGCACGAACAGTACTTC
. TRBJ1-1 TRBV6-6 . CASSYAGASLAEAFF TGTGCCAGCAGTTATGCCGGGGCGTCGTTGGCAGAAGCTTTCTTT
. TRBJ2-1 TRBV2 . CASSDDAIPEQFF TGTGCCAGCAGTGATGACGCAATCCCTGAGCAGTTCTTC
. TRBJ1-1 TRBV24-1 . CATSDEGAANTEAFF TGTGCCACCAGTGACGAAGGTGCGGCGAACACTGAAGCTTTCTTT
TRBD2 TRBJ2-3 TRBV10-3 few CAISGPGGLTDTQYF TGTGCCATCAGTGGTCCGGGAGGACTCACAGATACGCAGTATTTT
. TRBJ2-7 TRBV18 . CASSPPGQGGTVYEQYF TGTGCCAGCTCACCACCGGGTCAGGGGGGTACGGTATACGAGCAGTACTTC
TRBD2 TRBJ2-2 TRBV20-1 . CSASRLAGGTGELFF TGCAGTGCTAGTAGGCTAGCGGGAGGTACCGGGGAGCTGTTTTTT
TRBD2 TRBJ2-1 TRBV19 once CASSTLAGARAGHEQFF TGTGCCAGTAGTACCCTAGCGGGGGCTCGGGCAGGCCATGAGCAGTTCTTC
. TRBJ2-6 TRBV3-1/TRBV3-2 once CASSQMHGTPGFEGANVLTF TGTGCCAGCAGCCAAATGCACGGGACACCTGGTTTCGAAGGGGCCAACGTCCTGACTTTC
. TRBJ1-2 TRBV5-1 few CASSSGTPSSGYTF TGCGCCAGCAGCTCCGGGACCCCTTCCTCTGGCTACACCTTC
TRBD1 TRBJ2-3 TRBV7-2 few CASSSRPRGPLTDTQYF TGTGCCAGCAGCTCCCGCCCCAGGGGGCCCTTGACAGATACGCAGTATTTT
. TRBJ2-3 TRBV27 . CASSSWDHRPPDTQYF TGTGCCAGCAGTTCCTGGGACCATAGACCGCCAGATACGCAGTATTTT
. TRBJ1-3 TRBV2 . CASRKQIGSGNTIYF TGTGCCAGCAGAAAGCAGATCGGGTCTGGAAACACCATATATTTT
TRBD2 TRBJ2-7 TRBV5-1 . CASSLALAGGKTGYEQYF TGCGCCAGCAGCTTGGCGCTAGCGGGGGGTAAAACGGGCTACGAGCAGTACTTC
TRBD1 TRBJ1-6 TRBV6-1 few CASSEGRDRGALHF TGTGCCAGCAGTGAAGGGCGGGACAGGGGAGCCCTCCACTTT
TRBD2 TRBJ2-1 TRBV11-3 . CASSTRLAGRNEQFF TGTGCCAGCAGCACCCGACTAGCGGGAAGGAATGAGCAGTTCTTC
TRBD2 TRBJ2-3 TRBV7-9 . CASSSLAGAADTQYF TGTGCCAGCAGTTCTCTAGCGGGCGCCGCAGATACGCAGTATTTT
TRBD2 TRBJ2-1 TRBV5-6 . CASSFSLAGGLYNEQFF TGTGCCAGCAGCTTCTCACTAGCGGGGGGTCTCTACAATGAGCAGTTCTTC
TRBD2 TRBJ2-1 TRBV7-8 . CASSLGIAGEQFF TGTGCCAGCAGCTTAGGTATAGCGGGGGAGCAGTTCTTC
TRBD1 TRBJ2-3 TRBV15 . CATSSTRQGTQYF TGTGCCACCAGCAGCACAAGACAGGGGACGCAGTATTTT
TRBD2 TRBJ2-5 TRBV9 medium-sized CASTPIAGGLETQYF TGTGCCAGCACCCCGATAGCGGGAGGTTTAGAGACCCAGTACTTC
TRBD2 TRBJ2-1 TRBV24-1 . CATSEGTGTSVFNEQFF TGTGCCACCAGTGAGGGCACCGGGACTAGCGTCTTTAATGAGCAGTTCTTC
. TRBJ2-7 TRBV19 few CASSTKGSGSYEQYF TGTGCCAGTAGCACAAAGGGGTCAGGGTCCTACGAGCAGTACTTC
. TRBJ2-7 TRBV4-2 . CASSQAQRGIYEQYF TGTGCCAGCAGCCAAGCTCAGCGAGGGATATACGAGCAGTACTTC
. TRBJ1-2 TRBV27 . CASSLRVNYGYTF TGTGCCAGCAGTTTAAGGGTAAACTATGGCTACACCTTC
TRBD1 TRBJ1-2 TRBV5-1 . CASSLAPTGTGQEGYTF TGCGCCAGCAGCTTGGCCCCTACCGGGACAGGCCAAGAAGGCTACACCTTC
. TRBJ2-5 TRBV23-1 . CASSGSRGYQETQYF TGCGCCAGCAGTGGCTCCCGGGGGTACCAAGAGACCCAGTACTTC
TRBD1 TRBJ2-7 TRBV3-1/TRBV3-2 few CASSSRDRDYEQYF TGTGCCAGCAGCTCCCGGGACAGGGACTACGAGCAGTACTTC
. TRBJ2-7 TRBV11-3 few CASSLPDYEQYF TGTGCCAGCAGCCTACCGGACTACGAGCAGTACTTC
TRBD2 TRBJ2-1 TRBV5-1 . CASSQGLAGYNEQFF TGCGCCAGCAGCCAAGGACTAGCGGGCTACAATGAGCAGTTCTTC
. TRBJ2-5 TRBV11-3 once CASMGGRPQETQYF TGTGCCAGCATGGGGGGCCGACCCCAAGAGACCCAGTACTTC
. TRBJ2-5 TRBV3-1/TRBV3-2 . CASSQAQGLETQYF TGTGCCAGCAGCCAAGCCCAGGGACTGGAGACCCAGTACTTC
. TRBJ2-6 TRBV18 . CASSLQNISGANVLTF TGTGCCAGCTCACTTCAAAACATCTCTGGGGCCAACGTCCTGACTTTC
. TRBJ2-1 TRBV19 . CASSIEAYNEQFF TGTGCCAGTAGTATTGAGGCCTACAATGAGCAGTTCTTC
TRBD1 TRBJ1-5 TRBV9 . CASSVEGQGPLNQPQHF TGTGCCAGCAGCGTAGAGGGACAGGGTCCCCTCAATCAGCCCCAGCATTTT
TRBD1 TRBJ1-1 TRBV9 . CASSSGTGAATEAFF TGTGCCAGCAGCTCAGGTACAGGGGCGGCCACTGAAGCTTTCTTT
. TRBJ2-6 TRBV2 . CASTLSRAGANVLTF TGTGCCAGCACGTTAAGCAGGGCTGGGGCCAACGTCCTGACTTTC